This T cell receptor (beta chain) originates from a study of blood T cells in healthy people across ages. There are 19 residues in the CDR3. Germline CDR1 reads MNHNS; CDR2 reads SASEGT. With V trimmed by 5 bases and J by 0 bases, 8 bases remained unmatched. PCR was performed a second time for about 7 to 12 cycles using a sample-barcoded 5' primer and a J-beta primer mix. TCRdb independently ran MiXCR on the 5' RACE reads; one entry per CDR3 protein. The sample contains some 900,000 distinct CDR3 sequences, 48% of which appear only once. The TCR was taken from a young man in good health. The chain joins TRBV6-1 to TRBJ2-1; 15 positions agree with TRBD2. Sequenced input: blood. The CDR3 reads CASSTRTSGRVRSYNEQFF. Written as DNA, the CDR3 is TGTGCCAGCAGTACCCGGACTAGCGGGAGGGTGCGCTCCTACAATGAGCAGTTCTTC.